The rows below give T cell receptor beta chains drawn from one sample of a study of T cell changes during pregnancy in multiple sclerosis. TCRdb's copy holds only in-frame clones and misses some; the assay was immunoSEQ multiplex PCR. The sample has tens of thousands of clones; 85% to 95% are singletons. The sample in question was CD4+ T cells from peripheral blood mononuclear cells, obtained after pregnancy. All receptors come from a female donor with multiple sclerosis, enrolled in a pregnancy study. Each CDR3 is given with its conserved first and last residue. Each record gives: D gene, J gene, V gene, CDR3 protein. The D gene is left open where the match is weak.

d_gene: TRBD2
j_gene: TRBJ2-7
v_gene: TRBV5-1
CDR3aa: CASSLGGLAGVNEQYF

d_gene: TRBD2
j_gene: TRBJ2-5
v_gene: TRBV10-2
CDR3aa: CASRFSNSGRGETQYF

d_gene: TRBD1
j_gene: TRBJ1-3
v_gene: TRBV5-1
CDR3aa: CASTKTGNGNTIYF

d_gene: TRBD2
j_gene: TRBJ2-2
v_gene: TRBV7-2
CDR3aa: CASSPQPGSGGYTGELFF

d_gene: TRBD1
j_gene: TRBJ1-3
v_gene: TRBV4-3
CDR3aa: CASSQGQLIGNTIYF

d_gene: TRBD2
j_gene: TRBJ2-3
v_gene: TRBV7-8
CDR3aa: CASSLVAGGGLDTQYF

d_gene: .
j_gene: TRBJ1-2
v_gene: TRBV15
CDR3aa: CATSRRVANYGYTF

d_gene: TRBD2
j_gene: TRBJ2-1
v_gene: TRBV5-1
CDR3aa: CASRSGVVAGGNNEQFF

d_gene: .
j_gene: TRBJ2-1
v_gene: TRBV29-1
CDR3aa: CSVGDNEQFF

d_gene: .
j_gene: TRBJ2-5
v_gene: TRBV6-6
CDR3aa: CASSAPREQETQYF

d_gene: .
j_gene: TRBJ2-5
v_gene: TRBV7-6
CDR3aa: CASSWGQAEETQYF

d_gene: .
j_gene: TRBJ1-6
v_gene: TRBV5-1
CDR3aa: CASSLVAQEGSPLHF

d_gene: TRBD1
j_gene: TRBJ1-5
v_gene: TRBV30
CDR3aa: CAWSVTGGAQPQHF

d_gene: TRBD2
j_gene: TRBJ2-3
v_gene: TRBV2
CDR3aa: CASSEGGLAAGNTQYF

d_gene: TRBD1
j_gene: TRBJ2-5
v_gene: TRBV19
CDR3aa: CASSIGDPRTGDYQETQYF

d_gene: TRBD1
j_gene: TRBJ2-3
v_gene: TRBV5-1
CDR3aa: CASAQGAGTDTQYF

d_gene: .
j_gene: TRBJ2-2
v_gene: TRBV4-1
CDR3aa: CASSHAAGRGDTGELFF

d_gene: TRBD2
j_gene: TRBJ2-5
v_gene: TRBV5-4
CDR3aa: CASSLGLTGGETQYF

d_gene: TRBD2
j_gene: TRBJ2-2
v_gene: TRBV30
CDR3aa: CAWSTGGTISGELFF

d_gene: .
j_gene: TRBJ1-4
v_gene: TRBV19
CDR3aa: CASKSQGEKLFF

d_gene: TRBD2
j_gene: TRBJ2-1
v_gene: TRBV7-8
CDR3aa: CASSPERGGNEQFF

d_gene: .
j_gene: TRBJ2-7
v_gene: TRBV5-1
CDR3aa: CASSWAGGDPYEQYF

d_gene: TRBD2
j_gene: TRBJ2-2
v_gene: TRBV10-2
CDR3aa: CASRYGLAGAGNTGELFF

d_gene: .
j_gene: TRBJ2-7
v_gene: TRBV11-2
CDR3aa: CASSGVRGYNEQYF

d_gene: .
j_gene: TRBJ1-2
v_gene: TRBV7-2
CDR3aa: CASSLGGLRSNYGYTF

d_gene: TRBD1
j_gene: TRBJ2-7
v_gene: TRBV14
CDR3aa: CASSRKQGAPYEQYF

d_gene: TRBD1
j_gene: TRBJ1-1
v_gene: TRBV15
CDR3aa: CATSRVGGQGTPEAFF

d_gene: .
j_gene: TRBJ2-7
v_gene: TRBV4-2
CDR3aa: CASSQGGARPYEQYF

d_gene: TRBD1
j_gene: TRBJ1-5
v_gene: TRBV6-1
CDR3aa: CASGQGPYSNQPQHF

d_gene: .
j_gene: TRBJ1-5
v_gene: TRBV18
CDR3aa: CASSPKPGLTMGYSNQPQHF

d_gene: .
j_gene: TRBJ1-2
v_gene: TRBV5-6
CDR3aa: CASTGTGWGTSRHGYTF

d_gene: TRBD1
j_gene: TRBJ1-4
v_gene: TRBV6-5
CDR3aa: CASSKGQENEKLFF

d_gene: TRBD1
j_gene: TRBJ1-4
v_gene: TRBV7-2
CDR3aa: CASSLVLSGQPNEKLFF

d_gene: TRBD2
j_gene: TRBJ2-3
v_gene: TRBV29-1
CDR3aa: CSVLTPGLGRDTQYF

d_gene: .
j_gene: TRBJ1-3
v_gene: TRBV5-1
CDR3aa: CASTPTDPGNTIYF

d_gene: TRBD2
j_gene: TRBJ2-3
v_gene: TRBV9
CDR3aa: CASSVARSGGTDTQYF

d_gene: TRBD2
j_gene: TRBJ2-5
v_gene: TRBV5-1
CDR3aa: CASSSPSGQETQYF

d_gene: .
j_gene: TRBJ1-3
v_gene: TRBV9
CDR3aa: CASSAYSGNTIYF

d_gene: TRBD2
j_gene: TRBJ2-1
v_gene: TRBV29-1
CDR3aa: CSVEGTSGGTDEQFF

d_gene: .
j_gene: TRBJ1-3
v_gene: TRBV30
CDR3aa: CAWARVSSGNTIYF

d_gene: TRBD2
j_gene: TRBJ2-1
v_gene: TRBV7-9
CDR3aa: CAIILAGGSSYNEQFF

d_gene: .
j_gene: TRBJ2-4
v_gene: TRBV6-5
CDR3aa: CASSSPPIQYF

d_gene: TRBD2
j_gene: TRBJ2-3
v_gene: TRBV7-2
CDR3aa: CASSLGSGGRKQYF

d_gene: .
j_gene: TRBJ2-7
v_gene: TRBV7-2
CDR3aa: CASSLTDGNYEQYF

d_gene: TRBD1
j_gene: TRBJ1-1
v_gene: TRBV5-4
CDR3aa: CASPGTGEMNTEAFF

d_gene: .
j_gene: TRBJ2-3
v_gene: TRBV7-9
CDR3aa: CASSLASSGMGTDTQYF

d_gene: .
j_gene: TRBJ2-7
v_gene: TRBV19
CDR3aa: CASSAHALSPLSYEQYF

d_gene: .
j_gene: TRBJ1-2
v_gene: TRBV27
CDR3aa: CASSFSGANYGYTF

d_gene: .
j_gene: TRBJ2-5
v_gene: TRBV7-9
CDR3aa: CASSPPGRQETQYF

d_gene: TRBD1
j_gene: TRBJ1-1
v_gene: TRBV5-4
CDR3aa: CASSQTGGTEAFF

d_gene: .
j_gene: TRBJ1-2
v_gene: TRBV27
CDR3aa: CASSQDFDKNYGYTF

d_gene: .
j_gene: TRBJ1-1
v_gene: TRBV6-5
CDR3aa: CATGQLNTEAFF

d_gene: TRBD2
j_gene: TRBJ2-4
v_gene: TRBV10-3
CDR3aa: CAISASGREYIQYF

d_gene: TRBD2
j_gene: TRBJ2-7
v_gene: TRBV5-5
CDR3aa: CASSWLAGPYEQYF

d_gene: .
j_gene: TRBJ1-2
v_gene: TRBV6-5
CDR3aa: CASSPVMGASYGYTF

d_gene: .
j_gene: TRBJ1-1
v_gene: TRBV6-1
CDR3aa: CASSEGGGTEAFF

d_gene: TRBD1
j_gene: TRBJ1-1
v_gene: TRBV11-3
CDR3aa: CASSYTQDREAFF

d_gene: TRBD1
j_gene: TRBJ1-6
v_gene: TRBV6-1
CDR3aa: CASSLGQGTSPLHF

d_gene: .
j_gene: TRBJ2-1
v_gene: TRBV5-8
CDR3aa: CASGSWPKGSYNEQFF